This T cell receptor beta chain was identified in a study of shared clonotypes between healthy human individuals. The CDR3 extends over 14 amino acids. With V trimmed by 3 bases and J by 8 bases, 8 bases remained unmatched. Germline lookup yields CDR1 MDHEN and CDR2 SYDVKM. Measured with immunoSEQ multiplex PCR; TCRdb has only the in-frame clones, and not every one. The sample contains about 610,000 clones, about 96% of which appear only once. This sequence was found in a woman under 40 in good health. Sequencing was done on a sample of naive CD4+ T cells sorted from blood. Subset: CD45RA+ positively selected. The gene calls are TRBV28 and TRBJ1-2; 8 bases map to TRBD1. CDR3 amino acids: CASSLGTGGSGYTF. The CDR3 DNA sequence: TGTGCCAGCAGTTTGGGGACAGGTGGAAGCGGCTACACCTTC.